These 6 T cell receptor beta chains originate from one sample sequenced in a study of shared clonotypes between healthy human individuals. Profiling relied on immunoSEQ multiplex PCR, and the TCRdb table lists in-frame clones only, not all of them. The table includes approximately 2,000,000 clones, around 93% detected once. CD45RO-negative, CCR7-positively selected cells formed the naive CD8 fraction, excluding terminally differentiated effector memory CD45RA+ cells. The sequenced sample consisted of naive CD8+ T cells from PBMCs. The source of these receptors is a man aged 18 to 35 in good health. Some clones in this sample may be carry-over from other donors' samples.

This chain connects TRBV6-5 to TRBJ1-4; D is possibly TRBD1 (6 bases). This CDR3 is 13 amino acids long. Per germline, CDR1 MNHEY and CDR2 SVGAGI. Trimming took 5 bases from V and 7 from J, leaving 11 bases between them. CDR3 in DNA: TGTGCCAGCAGTCTAACAGGGTCTGAAAAACTGTTTTTT. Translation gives CASSLTGSEKLFF.

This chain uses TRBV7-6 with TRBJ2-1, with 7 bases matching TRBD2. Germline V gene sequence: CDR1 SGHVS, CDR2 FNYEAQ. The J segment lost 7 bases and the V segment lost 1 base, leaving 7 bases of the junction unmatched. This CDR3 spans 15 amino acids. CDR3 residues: CASSLGSGGWNEQFF. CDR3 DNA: TGTGCCAGCAGCTTAGGGTCCGGGGGGTGGAATGAGCAGTTCTTC.

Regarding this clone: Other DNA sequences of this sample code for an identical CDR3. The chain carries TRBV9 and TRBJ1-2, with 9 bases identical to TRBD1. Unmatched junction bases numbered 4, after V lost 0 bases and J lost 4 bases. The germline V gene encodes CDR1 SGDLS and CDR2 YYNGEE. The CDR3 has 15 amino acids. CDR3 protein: CASSVGDRVGYGYTF. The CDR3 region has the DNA TGTGCCAGCAGCGTAGGGGACAGGGTTGGCTATGGCTACACCTTC.

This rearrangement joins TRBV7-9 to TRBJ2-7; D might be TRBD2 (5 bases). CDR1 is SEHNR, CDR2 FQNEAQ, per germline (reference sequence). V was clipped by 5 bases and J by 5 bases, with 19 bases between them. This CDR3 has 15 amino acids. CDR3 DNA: TGTGCCAGCAGCGAAAGAAAGGTCCTAGCCGACGAGCAGTACTTC. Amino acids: CASSERKVLADEQYF.

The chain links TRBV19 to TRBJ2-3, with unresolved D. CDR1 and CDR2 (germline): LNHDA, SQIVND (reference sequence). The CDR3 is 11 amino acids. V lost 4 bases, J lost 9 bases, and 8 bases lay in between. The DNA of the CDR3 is TGTGCCAGTAGTAAGCCCCCAACGCAGTATTTT. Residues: CASSKPPTQYF.

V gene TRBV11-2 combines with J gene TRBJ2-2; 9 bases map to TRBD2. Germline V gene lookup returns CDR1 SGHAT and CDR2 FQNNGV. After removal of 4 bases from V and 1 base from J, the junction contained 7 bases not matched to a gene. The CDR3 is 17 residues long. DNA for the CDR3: TGTGCCAGCAGCTACCACCTAGCGGGATTGAACACCGGGGAGCTGTTTTTT. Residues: CASSYHLAGLNTGELFF.